The entry below describes one TCR beta chain. Its specificity is unknown. This specimen includes other DNA sequences encoding the same CDR3. This sample was taken from a study of shared clonotypes between healthy human individuals. General study findings and limits: Of the naive CD4 clonotypes, about 5.4% were shared across a few donors.

Germline lookup yields CDR1 SEHNR and CDR2 FQNEAQ (reference sequence). CDR3 size: 14 residues. Trimming stripped 1 base from V and 0 bases from J, with 3 bases between. Per the original methods: ImmunoSEQ only sent back junction sequences with no quality scores, so filtering was done differently. Clones were sequenced by immunoSEQ multiplex PCR, and TCRdb holds only the in-frame ones, with some missing. That table furnishes V, J and clone size, whereas the DNA furnished D and trimming. The sample lists a few million clones, around nine tenths occurring once. Into CD45RA+ naive and CD45RA-negative memory subsets, the CD4+ cells were split.

The specimen sequenced was naive CD4+ T cells sorted from blood. Specified subset: CD45RA+ positively selected. The chain has TRBV7-9 and TRBJ1-4; D not resolved. The sequence derives from a man aged 18-30 years in good health. CDR3 in DNA: TGTGCCAGCAGCTTAGGATCAACTAATGAAAAACTGTTTTTT. Its translation is CASSLGSTNEKLFF. Filled out from reference TRBV7-9 and TRBJ1-4, the complete variable domain reads DTGVSQNPRHKITKRGQNVTFRCDPISEHNRLYWYRQTLGQGPEFLTYFQNEAQLEKSRLLSDRFSAERPKGSFSTLEIQRTEQGDSAMYLCASSLGSTNEKLFFGSGTQLSVL.